Sequencing of this TCR beta chain was carried out in a study of identical twins. To note about this clonotype: Antigen: not known.

CDR1 is LGHDT and CDR2 is YNNKEL in the germline V gene (reference sequence). V was cut by 4 bases and J by 2 bases, with 12 bases left in between. This CDR3 has 15 residues. Template switching added a universal primer site, and cDNA bore unique molecular identifiers. TCRdb re-called the 5' RACE reads through MiXCR, storing one row per CDR3 protein. The sample records around 1.7 million distinct CDR3 sequences, about 32% being singletons. Findings and limits, study-wide: Those out-of-frame alpha sequences shared by twins showed an excess of low generation probability. Models underestimated TCR alpha sharing (out-of-frame) in monozygotic twins. In beta out-of-frame sequences, the excess sharing between twins was weaker.

The TCR was taken from a newborn girl in good health. What was sequenced was cord blood. The V gene is TRBV3-1, the J gene TRBJ1-5, with D possibly matching TRBD1 (5 bases). Here the CDR3 DNA reads TGTGCCAGCAGCCTTCGCCCGGGACGCAATCAGCCCCAGCATTTT. This translates into CASSLRPGRNQPQHF.